The clone carrying this TCR beta chain was seen more than once but under ten times. No antigen is known for it. This entry is derived from a study of T cell repertoires in cytomegalovirus infection. Turning to the study itself: A matching HLA type, together with CMV infection, was signaled by public TCR beta signatures. Study observations and caveats: Carriers of CMV plus the relevant HLA were identified by cumulative public TCR beta family frequency. Dominating the ex vivo response were TCR beta clonotypes that were CMV-specific and HLA-C-restricted.

TCRdb fed the reads into MiXCR, producing one record per CDR3 protein. The sample lists some 900,000 distinct CDR3 sequences, 32% occurring once. The CDR3 is 13 amino acids. Germline V gene sequence: CDR1 DFQATT, CDR2 SNEGSKA (reference sequence). Trimming pared 5 bases from V and 3 bases from J, leaving 14 bases between. The source of this sequence is a human donor in good health (CMV status not recorded). Some clones in this sample may be carry-over from other donors' samples. This rearrangement joins TRBV20-1 to TRBJ2-7; D uncertain. This sample comprised cultured CD8+ T cells from PBMCs, obtained from culture after CMV antigen stimulation. Here the CDR3 reads CSASSNRNYEQYV. The CDR3 DNA reads TGCAGTGCTTCCTCCAACCGGAACTACGAGCAGTACGTC.